This T cell receptor (beta chain) was documented in a study of cytomegalovirus exposure and HLA in healthy donors. General observations from the study: The authors listed over 150 TCR beta chains as cytomegalovirus-associated.

Both 60 Vbeta primers and 13 Jbeta primers went into the PCR. Measured with immunoSEQ multiplex PCR; TCRdb has only the in-frame clones, and not every one. The table includes more than 110,000 clones, 65% to 85% detected once. The donors were healthy bone marrow donors. The germline CDR1 and CDR2 sequences are SGHRS and YFSETQ. This CDR3 contains 16 residues. The V and J ends lost 5 bases and 3 bases, in that order; junction bases with no gene match: 14. A word on this clone: What it binds is not known.

The genes are TRBV5-1 and TRBJ2-7; 7 nucleotides line up with TRBD2. The sample taken for sequencing was PBMCs. The TCR sequence derives from a man younger than 40 in good health and CMV-seronegative. CDR3 sequence (DNA): TGCGCCAGCAGTCCCCGGGGGTGGGAGGGCCTCTACGAGCAGTACTTC. As protein: CASSPRGWEGLYEQYF.